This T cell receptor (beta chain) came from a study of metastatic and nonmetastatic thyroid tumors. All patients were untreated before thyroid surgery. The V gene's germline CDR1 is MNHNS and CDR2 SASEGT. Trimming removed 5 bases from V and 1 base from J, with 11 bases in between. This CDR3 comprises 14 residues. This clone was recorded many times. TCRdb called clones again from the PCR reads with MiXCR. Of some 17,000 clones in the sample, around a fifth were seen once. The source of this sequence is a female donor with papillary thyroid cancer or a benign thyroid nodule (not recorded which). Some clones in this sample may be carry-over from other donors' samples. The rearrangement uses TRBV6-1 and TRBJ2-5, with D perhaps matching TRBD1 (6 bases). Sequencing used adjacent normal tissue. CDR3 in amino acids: CASSPRDIQETQYF. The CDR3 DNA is TGTGCCAGCAGTCCTCGGGACATCCAAGAGACCCAGTACTTC.